This TCR beta chain was sequenced for a study of cytomegalovirus exposure and HLA in healthy donors. PCR involved 60 Vbeta and 13 Jbeta primers. As handled by the study authors: In a later analysis, tens of millions of unique TCR beta chains included roughly 11 million shared by two or more donors. Profiling relied on immunoSEQ multiplex PCR, and the TCRdb table lists in-frame clones only, not all of them. The V and J calls and clone size were taken over from that table, and D and trimming were inferred from the DNA. The sample shows 70,000 to 95,000 clones, around four fifths of them seen only once. Germline V gene sequence: CDR1 SGHDT, CDR2 YYEEEE. The CDR3 has 14 residues. V was shortened by 3 bases and J by 4 bases, with 10 bases between the two germline ends. This clone was observed once.

The rearrangement joins TRBV5-6 to TRBJ2-2; the D gene is possibly TRBD1 (6 bases). This clonotype was obtained from a man aged 30-40 years in good health and CMV-seropositive. The sequenced sample was PBMCs. CDR3 sequence: CASSWEQGTGELFF. The CDR3 DNA follows: TGTGCCAGCAGCTGGGAACAGGGCACCGGGGAGCTGTTTTTT.